Sequencing of this TCR beta chain was carried out in a study of T cell responses to AZD1222 COVID-19 vaccine. Libraries were prepared by immunoSEQ multiplex PCR; TCRdb keeps only in-frame clonotypes and omits some of them. The sample includes about 180,000 clones, 88% seen only once; the top ten take around 0.5%. The CDR3 extends over 13 amino acids. The trim removed 6 bases at V and 2 bases at J, leaving 2 bases unmatched. Per germline, CDR1 MNHEY and CDR2 SMNVEV (reference sequence). The chain is built from TRBV27 and TRBJ2-5; 8 nucleotides line up with TRBD1. The material sequenced was peripheral blood, taken on day 0 of AZD1222 vaccination. This TCR was recovered from an adult in good health. The CDR3 reads CASSWDRQETQYF. Written as DNA, the CDR3 is TGTGCCAGCAGCTGGGACAGGCAAGAGACCCAGTACTTC.